Below are 28 T cell receptor beta chains sequenced from a single sample in a study of blood T cell repertoires in COVID-19. This table comes from immunoSEQ multiplex PCR, and its TCRdb copy is limited to in-frame clones, with some not included. This sample has 150,000 to 180,000 clones, with 76% found just once. Material: peripheral blood. The receptors originated from a woman older than 75 with acute or convalescent COVID-19.

The chain recombines TRBV5-4 with TRBJ1-3; a possible D gene is TRBD1 (5 bases). The CDR3 loop spans 15 amino acids. Trimming shortened V by 2 bases and J by 4 bases, and 13 bases separated the two germline ends. Germline values: CDR1 SGHNT, CDR2 YYREEE (reference sequence). Here the CDR3 DNA reads TGTGCCAGCAGCTTCGGGGGGAATTCGGGAAACACCATATATTTT. It translates to CASSFGGNSGNTIYF.

The gene calls are TRBV5-1 and TRBJ2-1; TRBD2 might be the D (6 bases). This CDR3 spans 17 amino acids. Trimming took off 0 bases at V and 3 bases at J, with 16 bases between the two ends. Germline-derived CDR1 and CDR2 are SGHRS and YFSETQ. CDR3 nucleotides: TGCGCCAGCAGCTTGGCCCCTCTAGCGCTTTTCTACAATGAGCAGTTCTTC. Its translation is CASSLAPLALFYNEQFF. Drawing the rest from reference TRBV5-1 and TRBJ2-1, the complete variable domain is KAGVTQTPRYLIKTRGQQVTLSCSPISGHRSVSWYQQTPGQGLQFLFEYFSETQRNKGNFPGRFSGRQFSNSRSEMNVSTLELGDSALYLCASSLAPLALFYNEQFFGPGTRLTVL.

The chain joins TRBV11-3 to TRBJ1-1; D perhaps matches TRBD1 (6 bases). This CDR3 region has 13 residues. Germline CDR1 SGHNT, CDR2 YENEEA. Trimming left V 3 bases short and J 5 bases short, with 10 bases between. CDR3 bases: TGTGCCAGCAGCTTCTTCCAGGGGACTGAAGCTTTCTTT. Protein sequence: CASSFFQGTEAFF.

As to this clone: Other DNA sequences in the sample encode the same CDR3. The chain recombines TRBV18 with TRBJ1-6, with 9 bases that match TRBD1. V shed 3 bases and J 7 bases; nucleotides not matched to a gene: 4. The CDR3 consists of 15 residues. CDR1 and CDR2 (germline): KGHSH, LQKENI. The CDR3: CASSPGQGYNSPLHF. CDR3 sequence (DNA): TGTGCCAGCTCACCCGGACAGGGGTACAATTCACCCCTCCACTTT.

This clone has a handful of counts. The chain has TRBV9 and TRBJ2-7; possibly TRBD2 for D (6 bases). Germline loops: CDR1 SGDLS, CDR2 YYNGEE. The CDR3 spans 13 residues. V lost 3 bases and J lost 6, with 13 bases in between. The CDR3 reads CASSGGTSIEQYF. For the CDR3, the DNA is TGTGCCAGCAGCGGGGGTACTAGCATCGAGCAGTACTTC. The full variable domain, completed using reference TRBV9 and TRBJ2-7, is DSGVTQTPKHLITATGQRVTLRCSPRSGDLSVYWYQQSLDQGLQFLIQYYNGEERAKGNILERFSAQQFPDLHSELNLSSLELGDSALYFCASSGGTSIEQYFGPGTRLTVT.

V gene TRBV5-1 combines with J gene TRBJ2-6; D is possibly TRBD1 (5 bases). The CDR3 is 16 amino acids. Per the germline V gene, CDR1 is SGHRS and CDR2 is YFSETQ. Trimming pared 1 base from V and 0 bases from J, leaving 8 bases between. The CDR3 region is CASSLRQYSGANVLTF. For the CDR3, the DNA is TGCGCCAGCAGCTTGCGACAGTACTCTGGGGCCAACGTCCTGACTTTC.

This sequence joins TRBV6-5 and TRBJ1-4; possible D gene TRBD1, 6 bases. The V end was cut by 5 bases, the J end by 10 bases, with 11 bases between. CDR1 is MNHEY and CDR2 is SVGAGI in the germline V gene. The CDR3 is 12 amino acids. The DNA of the CDR3 is TGTGCCAGCAGTCCAGAGACAGGAAAACTGTTTTTT. Translation: CASSPETGKLFF.

This chain joins TRBV7-9 and TRBJ1-1; TRBD1 agrees at 8 bases. CDR3 length: 15 residues. In germline, CDR1 is SEHNR, CDR2 FQNEAQ (reference sequence). The junction had 9 bases not matched to a gene; V was cut back by 5 bases and J by 4 bases. The CDR3 nucleotides read TGTGCCAGCAGCCCGTCAACAGGGGGACGCACTGAAGCTTTCTTT. Its translation: CASSPSTGGRTEAFF.

The chain couples TRBV10-3 to TRBJ2-3, with TRBD1 matching over 7 bases. Germline V gene data show CDR1 as ENHRY and CDR2 as SYGVKD. The V gene end was trimmed by 5 bases and the J gene end by 1 base; junction bases not matched to a gene: 3. This CDR3 has 14 amino acids. The CDR3 loop reads CAISRGQGTDTQYF. In DNA form, the CDR3 reads TGTGCCATCAGTAGGGGGCAGGGCACAGATACGCAGTATTTT.

The chain employs TRBV5-1 and TRBJ1-1; D uncertain. Per the germline V gene, CDR1 is SGHRS and CDR2 is YFSETQ. V lost 2 bases and J 7 bases, leaving 6 bases between the germline ends. CDR3 length: 11 residues. CDR3 in amino acids: CASSFRSEAFF. The CDR3 nucleotides read TGCGCCAGCAGCTTTCGGAGTGAAGCTTTCTTT. Full variable domain (missing parts from reference TRBV5-1 and TRBJ1-1): KAGVTQTPRYLIKTRGQQVTLSCSPISGHRSVSWYQQTPGQGLQFLFEYFSETQRNKGNFPGRFSGRQFSNSRSEMNVSTLELGDSALYLCASSFRSEAFFGQGTRLTVV.

The chain couples TRBV19 to TRBJ2-7, with 7 bases lining up with TRBD2. Per the germline V gene, CDR1 is LNHDA and CDR2 is SQIVND (reference sequence). After removal of 5 bases from V and 7 bases from J, the junction contained 14 bases not matched to a gene. The length of the CDR3 is 15 residues. The CDR3 nucleotides read TGTGCCAGTAGTCTCAACCTCGGACTCGGGGGGGAGCAGTACTTC. This encodes CASSLNLGLGGEQYF. The whole variable domain, remainder taken from reference TRBV19 and TRBJ2-7, is DGGITQSPKYLFRKEGQNVTLSCEQNLNHDAMYWYRQDPGQGLRLIYYSQIVNDFQKGDIAEGYSVSREKKESFPLTVTSAQKNPTAFYLCASSLNLGLGGEQYFGPGTRLTVT.

The rearrangement links TRBV6-5 to TRBJ2-1; TRBD2 agrees at 13 bases. The J segment lost 8 bases and the V segment lost 10 bases, leaving 5 bases of the junction unmatched. The CDR3 runs to 13 residues. The germline CDR1 and CDR2 sequences are MNHEY and SVGAGI. CDR3 sequence reads: CATRTSGGDEQFF. The CDR3 region has the DNA TGTGCCACCAGGACTAGCGGGGGTGATGAGCAGTTCTTC.

The rearrangement uses TRBV9 and TRBJ2-7; D gene ambiguous. Germline V CDR1 and CDR2: SGDLS, YYNGEE. Trimming cost V 0 bases and J 6 bases, with 7 bases left between them. The CDR3 sequence is 12 residues long. CDR3 DNA sequence: TGTGCCAGCAGCGTAGGACATGGCGAGCAGTACTTC. This codes for CASSVGHGEQYF.

This clone was recorded only once. The chain employs TRBV4-2 and TRBJ2-6; 10 nucleotides line up with TRBD1. Per germline, CDR1 LGHNA and CDR2 YNFKEQ. The CDR3 spans 18 residues. J was trimmed by 0 bases and V by 1 base; bases with no gene match: 3. CDR3 sequence: CASSQVGTGDSGANVLTF. CDR3 coding DNA: TGTGCCAGCAGCCAAGTAGGGACAGGGGACTCTGGGGCCAACGTCCTGACTTTC.

This chain uses TRBV27 with TRBJ1-4, with D unresolved. V was pared by 7 bases and J by 7 bases, with 13 bases between. CDR3 length equals 13 residues. CDR1 and CDR2 (germline): MNHEY, SMNVEV (reference sequence). CDR3 loop: CASTSTSGEKLFF. The CDR3, as DNA: TGTGCCAGCACCAGCACGTCAGGTGAAAAACTGTTTTTT.

The rearrangement uses TRBV18 and TRBJ2-2; 7 bases fit TRBD2. CDR3 length equals 17 residues. J lost 5 bases, V lost 2 bases, and 11 bases had no gene match. CDR1 and CDR2 from the germline V gene are KGHSH and LQKENI. The CDR3: CASSPEKLAGSTGELFF. For the CDR3, the DNA is TGTGCCAGCTCACCAGAGAAATTAGCGGGCAGTACCGGGGAGCTGTTTTTT.

V gene TRBV29-1 combines with J gene TRBJ1-4; possibly TRBD1 for D (5 bases). Deletions cut 6 bases from V and 7 bases from J, with 15 bases between. Germline V gene lookup returns CDR1 SQVTM and CDR2 ANQGSEA. This CDR3 spans 13 amino acids. Here the CDR3 reads CSVQGGLSEKLFF. The CDR3, as DNA: TGCAGCGTCCAGGGCGGTCTTAGTGAAAAACTGTTTTTT.

The count of this clone is one. The chain recombines TRBV6-6 with TRBJ1-5; D is possibly TRBD1 (5 bases). V lost 4 bases to trimming and J lost 0 bases, with 10 bases between them. The CDR3 is 15 residues long. In germline, CDR1 is MNHNY, CDR2 SVGAGI (reference sequence). Written as DNA, the CDR3 is TGTGCCAGCAGTTTAGACAGTAATAGCAATCAGCCCCAGCATTTT. It encodes CASSLDSNSNQPQHF.

The chain employs TRBV25-1 and TRBJ2-7; 9 bases line up with TRBD1. The CDR3 is 16 residues long. Germline loops: CDR1 MGHDK, CDR2 SYGVNS. V lost 3 bases and J lost 8; bases outside the gene matches: 14. For the CDR3, the DNA is TGTGCCAGCAGTGATCCCGCCCTTGGACAGGGGAGCAAGCAGTACTTC. This sequence encodes CASSDPALGQGSKQYF.

The chain uses TRBV6-6 and TRBJ1-5, with D possibly being TRBD1 (6 bases). The V gene's germline CDR1 is MNHNY and CDR2 SVGAGI (reference sequence). CDR3 size: 16 residues. Trimming shortened V by 9 bases and J by 3 bases, and 21 bases separated the two germline ends. The CDR3 DNA sequence: TGTGCCAGTCCTCCCCCGCGGGGGCGAAACAATCAGCCCCAGCATTTT. This sequence encodes CASPPPRGRNNQPQHF.

This clone was recorded only once. V is TRBV3-1 (or the pseudogene TRBV3-2) and J is TRBJ1-2; TRBD1 agrees at 9 bases. Germline values: CDR1 LGHDT, CDR2 YNNKEL (reference sequence). The CDR3 extends over 12 amino acids. Written as DNA, the CDR3 is TGTGCTACGGGACAGGGCCGGGATGGCTACACCTTC. Protein: CATGQGRDGYTF.

V gene TRBV29-1 combines with J gene TRBJ1-3; D ambiguous. From germline, CDR1 is SQVTM and CDR2 ANQGSEA. V dropped 4 bases and J dropped 0 bases, with 7 bases sitting between them. The CDR3 runs to 13 residues. As DNA, the CDR3 is TGCAGCGTTGTTTACACCTCTGGAAACACCATATATTTT. Translating gives CSVVYTSGNTIYF. The whole variable domain, remainder taken from reference TRBV29-1 and TRBJ1-3, is SAVISQKPSRDICQRGTSLTIQCQVDSQVTMMFWYRQQPGQSLTLIATANQGSEATYESGFVIDKFPISRPNLTFSTLTVSNMSPEDSSIYLCSVVYTSGNTIYFGEGSWLTVV.

This clone was found once. CDR3 loop: CASSPNRDSYEQYF. The CDR3 coding sequence is TGTGCCAGCAGCCCAAACAGGGACTCCTACGAGCAGTACTTC. V usage is TRBV11-2 and J usage is TRBJ2-7; D perhaps matches TRBD1 (6 bases). V lost 5 bases and J 0 bases, leaving 11 bases between the germline ends. Per the germline V gene, CDR1 is SGHAT and CDR2 is FQNNGV. CDR3 length: 14 residues.

This chain joins TRBV6-5 and TRBJ1-2, with 7 bases lining up with TRBD1. The germline V gene encodes CDR1 MNHEY and CDR2 SVGAGI. There are 14 residues in the CDR3. V was clipped by 6 bases and J by 6 bases; unmatched bases: 10. CDR3 residues: CASSTRQGVNGYTF. For the CDR3, the DNA is TGTGCCAGCAGCACCCGCCAGGGGGTAAATGGCTACACCTTC.

The chain couples TRBV5-1 to TRBJ1-2; tentatively, D is TRBD1 (5 bases). CDR3 length: 14 amino acids. The V end lost 4 bases, the J end lost 3 bases, and 13 bases lay between the germline ends. Per the germline V gene, CDR1 is SGHRS and CDR2 is YFSETQ. The CDR3 region has the DNA TGCGCCAGCAGCCGGGAGGGGTCTGACTATGGCTACACCTTC. Its protein is CASSREGSDYGYTF.

The chain combines TRBV27 with TRBJ1-2; D is undetermined. Germline V gene sequence: CDR1 MNHEY, CDR2 SMNVEV (reference sequence). CDR3 length: 13 residues. V lost 3 bases and J lost 7, with 12 bases in between. The CDR3 coding sequence is TGTGCCAGCAGTTTTGGAGGGCTGGGTGGCTACACCTTC. Its protein product is CASSFGGLGGYTF.

This clone appeared a single time. This chain connects TRBV4-1 to TRBJ2-1; 11 nucleotides match TRBD2. CDR3 size: 17 residues. V trimming: 0 bases; J trimming: 3 bases; junction bases outside the gene matches: 4. Germline loops: CDR1 MGHRA, CDR2 YSYEKL. Written as DNA, the CDR3 is TGCGCCAGCAGCCAAGATACGGGACTAGCGGACTACAATGAGCAGTTCTTC. It translates to CASSQDTGLADYNEQFF.

The V and J genes are TRBV30 and TRBJ2-6, with a possible D match to TRBD1 (7 bases). The CDR3 extends over 15 amino acids. The V end lost 8 bases, the J end lost 1 base, and 15 bases lay between the germline ends. Germline V gene lookup returns CDR1 GTSNPN and CDR2 SVGIG (reference sequence). CDR3 protein: CAGGGPGSGANVLTF. DNA for the CDR3: TGTGCCGGAGGGGGCCCGGGGTCTGGGGCCAACGTCCTGACTTTC. The variable domain in full, with the rest retrieved from reference TRBV30 and TRBJ2-6, is SQTIHQWPATLVQPVGSPLSLECTVEGTSNPNLYWYRQAAGRGLQLLFYSVGIGQISSEVPQNLSASRPQDRQFILSSKKLLLSDSGFYLCAGGGPGSGANVLTFGAGSRLTVL.